Sequencing of this T cell receptor beta chain was carried out in a study of cytomegalovirus exposure and HLA in healthy donors. Findings of the study overall: A later analysis appeared to link common viral pathogens to several of the most significant clusters.

It was with 60 Vbeta and 13 Jbeta primers that the PCR ran. The data were produced by immunoSEQ multiplex PCR, yet TCRdb's version contains in-frame clones alone and is incomplete. Of roughly 230,000 clones listed, around nine tenths are singletons. Trimming cost V 11 bases and J 6 bases; bases outside gene matches: 12. This CDR3 is 13 amino acids long. Germline V gene data show CDR1 as MNHEY and CDR2 as SVGAGI. In the case of this clone: Its target is unknown.

Healthy bone marrow donors made up the cohort. The donors, nominally healthy at sampling, likely had unrecorded immune exposures. Sequenced input: PBMCs. The receptor's source is a girl between 2 and 10 years old in good health and CMV-seronegative. This chain joins TRBV6-5 and TRBJ2-7; 8 bases align to TRBD1. CDR3 loop: CAGKKDRVSEQYF. In DNA, the CDR3 is TGTGCCGGAAAGAAGGACAGGGTTAGCGAGCAGTACTTC.